This passage covers 29 T cell receptor beta chains from one sample sequenced in a study of cytomegalovirus exposure and HLA in healthy donors. The PCR ran on 60 Vbeta and 13 Jbeta primers. The method was immunoSEQ multiplex PCR; TCRdb's version includes in-frame clones alone and lacks a portion of them. The sample consists of around 200,000 clones, under 70% of them appearing once. The sample taken for sequencing was PBMCs. The receptors shown here come from a man in his forties or fifties in good health and CMV-seropositive.

V and J are TRBV6-5 and TRBJ2-7; D gene ambiguous. Trimming removed 3 bases from V and 3 bases from J, with 15 bases in between. The CDR3 length is 15 residues. The germline gives CDR1 MNHEY, CDR2 SVGAGI. In DNA form, the CDR3 reads TGTGCCAGCAGTTATAGGAGAAATGCCGGCTACGAGCAGTACTTC. This sequence encodes CASSYRRNAGYEQYF.

The V and J genes are TRBV27 and TRBJ2-7, with TRBD1 matching 8 bases. The V segment lost 5 bases and the J segment 3 bases; nucleotides outside the gene matches: 6. There are 14 residues in the CDR3. Germline V CDR1 and CDR2: MNHEY, SMNVEV (reference sequence). CDR3 sequence: CASSPGQGFYEQYF. The CDR3 nucleotides read TGTGCCAGCAGTCCCGGACAGGGTTTCTACGAGCAGTACTTC.

The chain combines TRBV6-5 with TRBJ1-1; D unclear. The CDR3 totals 15 residues. V shed 0 bases and J shed 3 bases, with 11 bases lying between them. Germline V gives CDR1 MNHEY, CDR2 SVGAGI. The CDR3 bases are TGTGCCAGCAGTTACTCAGGTAACGGGGACACTGAAGCTTTCTTT. Translated: CASSYSGNGDTEAFF.

The chain carries TRBV4-3 and TRBJ1-2; D unresolved. Germline assignment: CDR1 LGHNA and CDR2 YSLEER. V lost 6 bases and J lost 0, with 11 bases in between. The CDR3 consists of 14 residues. The CDR3 region is CASSPRVANYGYTF. The CDR3 bases are TGCGCCAGCAGTCCCCGGGTGGCTAACTATGGCTACACCTTC.

This clone was counted only a few times. The V call is TRBV2, the J call TRBJ1-5; tentative D call: TRBD1 (6 bases). The CDR3 is 15 residues long. Trimming took 6 bases from V and 1 from J, leaving 13 bases between them. The germline V gene has CDR1 SNHLY and CDR2 FYNNEI. CDR3 region: CASREQGLSNQPQHF. DNA for the CDR3: TGTGCCAGCAGGGAACAGGGTTTAAGCAATCAGCCCCAGCATTTT.

This clone was detected only once. This rearrangement joins TRBV7-6 to TRBJ2-1; 8 bases line up with TRBD2. Germline lookup yields CDR1 SGHVS and CDR2 FNYEAQ. The CDR3 totals 15 residues. The J segment lost 8 bases and the V segment lost 5 bases, leaving 11 bases of the junction unmatched. Written as DNA, the CDR3 is TGTGCCAGCAGCGTCCGGGGGGGAGAAGACTATGAGCAGTTCTTC. Translation: CASSVRGGEDYEQFF. The full variable domain, with the rest looked up from reference TRBV7-6 and TRBJ2-1, is GAGVSQSPRYKVTKRGQDVALRCDPISGHVSLYWYRQALGQGPEFLTYFNYEAQQDKSGLPNDRFSAERPEGSISTLTIQRTEQRDSAMYRCASSVRGGEDYEQFFGPGTRLTVL.

The J gene is TRBJ2-7, the V gene TRBV2; 8 nucleotides match TRBD2. The trim removed 1 base at V and 7 bases at J, leaving 9 bases unmatched. The CDR3 loop spans 15 amino acids. Germline CDR1 and CDR2: SNHLY and FYNNEI. In DNA form, the CDR3 reads TGTGCCAGCAGTGAAGGCGGGGGGACGGCCGGGGAGCAGTACTTC. It codes for CASSEGGGTAGEQYF.

This chain connects TRBV6-4 to TRBJ1-6, with 7 nucleotides matching TRBD1. The CDR3 has 13 residues. After removal of 4 bases from V and 10 bases from J, the junction contained 4 bases not matched to a gene. Germline V gene data show CDR1 as MRHNA and CDR2 as SNTAGT. The CDR3 reads CASSVDRDSPLHF. In DNA form, the CDR3 reads TGTGCCAGCAGTGTCGACAGGGACTCACCCCTCCACTTT.

V gene TRBV9 combines with J gene TRBJ1-2; TRBD1 matches at 9 bases. The CDR3 extends over 14 amino acids. Germline CDR1 is SGDLS and CDR2 is YYNGEE. V gave up 4 bases and J gave up 2 bases; unmatched junction bases: 3. Here the CDR3 reads CASSPGTGNYGYTF. The CDR3 region has the DNA TGTGCCAGCAGCCCTGGGACAGGGAACTATGGCTACACCTTC.

The chain is built from TRBV5-6 and TRBJ2-3; 9 bases are shared with TRBD2. In germline, CDR1 is SGHDT, CDR2 YYEEEE. CDR3 length: 15 residues. With 6 bases clipped from V and 2 bases from J, the junction kept 7 bases outside the gene matches. CDR3 DNA: TGTGCCAGCACCCTAGGCGGGGGGGTCACAGATACGCAGTATTTT. This encodes CASTLGGGVTDTQYF.

The V gene is TRBV27, the J gene TRBJ2-3; 9 nucleotides line up with TRBD2. This CDR3 contains 15 residues. The V gene end was trimmed by 8 bases and the J gene end by 3 bases; junction bases not matched to a gene: 9. Germline values: CDR1 MNHEY, CDR2 SMNVEV (reference sequence). For the CDR3, the DNA is TGTGCCAGCCGAGGGGGACTAGCTCTTACAGATACGCAGTATTTT. It codes for CASRGGLALTDTQYF.

V and J are TRBV7-6 and TRBJ1-3; 7 nucleotides align to TRBD1. CDR1 is SGHVS and CDR2 is FNYEAQ in the germline V gene. Unmatched junction bases numbered 3, after V lost 0 bases and J lost 4 bases. This CDR3 region has 15 residues. This CDR3 is CASSLAGGIGNTIYF. The DNA of the CDR3 is TGTGCCAGCAGCTTAGCAGGGGGCATCGGAAACACCATATATTTT.

The chain joins TRBV10-1 to TRBJ2-5; tentative D call: TRBD1 (5 bases). Trimming left V 10 bases short and J 2 bases short, with 14 bases between. Germline-derived CDR1 and CDR2 are WNHNN and SYGVQD (reference sequence). The CDR3 sequence is 13 residues long. CDR3 loop: CATSWGPQETQYF. The CDR3 region has the DNA TGCGCCACCTCCTGGGGCCCTCAAGAGACCCAGTACTTC.

The J gene is TRBJ2-2, the V gene TRBV7-9; a possible D gene is TRBD1 (5 bases). The CDR3 sequence is 15 residues long. The germline V gene has CDR1 SEHNR and CDR2 FQNEAQ (reference sequence). V lost 4 bases and J lost 4, with 13 bases in between. The CDR3 spells CASSSATAFTGELFF. Here the CDR3 DNA reads TGTGCCAGCAGCTCCGCGACAGCTTTCACCGGGGAGCTGTTTTTT.

The chain couples TRBV27 to TRBJ2-1; possibly TRBD2 for D (6 bases). Germline V gene lookup returns CDR1 MNHEY and CDR2 SMNVEV (reference sequence). This CDR3 has 14 amino acids. Trimming stripped 6 bases from V and 2 bases from J, with 11 bases between. CDR3 in amino acids: CASSGRGPYNEQFF. The CDR3 bases are TGTGCCAGCAGCGGGCGGGGTCCCTACAATGAGCAGTTCTTC.

This clone was counted only a few times. The chain uses TRBV5-6 and TRBJ2-5; D call uncertain. Germline V gene data show CDR1 as SGHDT and CDR2 as YYEEEE. V was clipped by 0 bases and J by 1 base, with 13 bases between them. The CDR3 contains 16 residues. In DNA, the CDR3 is TGTGCCAGCAGCTTGGGCCCGAGCTTCACCCAAGAGACCCAGTACTTC. Its translation is CASSLGPSFTQETQYF.

This sequence joins TRBV4-1 and TRBJ1-5, with D possibly matching TRBD1 (5 bases). The V end was cut by 0 bases, the J end by 6 bases, with 12 bases between. Germline V gene lookup returns CDR1 MGHRA and CDR2 YSYEKL. This CDR3 has 15 residues. The CDR3 DNA follows: TGCGCCAGCAGCCAAGATAGCAGGGATCGTCAGCCCCAGCATTTT. Encoded protein: CASSQDSRDRQPQHF.

The chain links TRBV18 to TRBJ1-4, with D uncertain. The CDR3 covers 14 residues. Deletions cut 3 bases from V and 6 bases from J, with 11 bases between. Germline V gene data show CDR1 as KGHSH and CDR2 as LQKENI. This CDR3 reads CASSPTSPYEKLFF. The CDR3 region has the DNA TGTGCCAGCTCACCCACAAGTCCCTATGAAAAACTGTTTTTT.

In DNA, the CDR3 is TGCGCCAGCAGCTTGGGGCGTAGCGGGGGGGCCGTCGCCGGGGAGCTGTTTTTT. Residues: CASSLGRSGGAVAGELFF. The chain couples TRBV5-1 to TRBJ2-2, with TRBD2 identical over 11 bases. This CDR3 is built from 18 residues. V shed 0 bases, J shed 6 bases, and the junction held 10 bases outside the gene matches. Germline V gene data show CDR1 as SGHRS and CDR2 as YFSETQ. The complete variable domain, with remaining parts taken from reference TRBV5-1 and TRBJ2-2, reads KAGVTQTPRYLIKTRGQQVTLSCSPISGHRSVSWYQQTPGQGLQFLFEYFSETQRNKGNFPGRFSGRQFSNSRSEMNVSTLELGDSALYLCASSLGRSGGAVAGELFFGEGSRLTVL.

The rearrangement uses TRBV6-6 and TRBJ1-6, with D unclear. This CDR3 contains 16 residues. Germline CDR1 reads MNHNY; CDR2 reads SVGAGI (reference sequence). The V gene lost 4 bases and the J gene lost 4 bases, with 14 bases spanning the gap. The CDR3 DNA reads TGTGCCAGCAGTTCCCTGACGGGTGAATATAATTCACCCCTCCACTTT. It specifies CASSSLTGEYNSPLHF.

The chain has TRBV5-4 and TRBJ2-5, with 9 bases lining up with TRBD1. With V trimmed by 4 bases and J by 1 base, 2 bases remained unmatched. The germline V gene has CDR1 SGHNT and CDR2 YYREEE (reference sequence). CDR3 length: 14 residues. This CDR3 is CASSMTGGQETQYF. CDR3 coding DNA: TGTGCCAGCAGCATGACAGGGGGCCAAGAGACCCAGTACTTC. Together with reference TRBV5-4 and TRBJ2-5, the CDR3 gives the full variable domain: ETGVTQSPTHLIKTRGQQVTLRCSSQSGHNTVSWYQQALGQGPQFIFQYYREEENGRGNFPPRFSGLQFPNYSSELNVNALELDDSALYLCASSMTGGQETQYFGPGTRLLVL.

The chain is built from TRBV19 and TRBJ2-5; the match to TRBD2 covers 7 bases. Germline-derived CDR1 and CDR2 are LNHDA and SQIVND (reference sequence). V shed 3 bases, J shed 3 bases, and the junction held 7 bases outside the gene matches. This CDR3 region has 15 residues. The CDR3 here is CASSIVGGGEETQYF. As DNA, the CDR3 is TGTGCCAGTAGTATCGTCGGCGGGGGTGAAGAGACCCAGTACTTC. The full variable domain, rest sourced from reference TRBV19 and TRBJ2-5, is DGGITQSPKYLFRKEGQNVTLSCEQNLNHDAMYWYRQDPGQGLRLIYYSQIVNDFQKGDIAEGYSVSREKKESFPLTVTSAQKNPTAFYLCASSIVGGGEETQYFGPGTRLLVL.

Only a few counts were recorded for this clone. The chain's CDR3 is CASSDRDRERSEAFF. The CDR3 region has the DNA TGTGCCAGTAGTGACCGGGACAGGGAACGTTCTGAAGCTTTCTTT. The rearrangement uses TRBV19 and TRBJ1-1; 9 positions agree with TRBD1. Trimming cost V 5 bases and J 6 bases; bases outside gene matches: 10. The CDR3 totals 15 residues. Germline V gene data show CDR1 as LNHDA and CDR2 as SQIVND (reference sequence).

This clone was counted a single time. J is TRBJ1-5 and V is TRBV2; 7 bases are a match to TRBD1. CDR3 length equals 13 residues. The germline V gene encodes CDR1 SNHLY and CDR2 FYNNEI. V lost 6 bases to trimming and J lost 7 bases; unmatched junction nucleotides: 6. The CDR3 DNA follows: TGTGCCAGCAGCCTAGGGGGCAGACAGCCCCAGCATTTT. Translation gives CASSLGGRQPQHF.

This clone was seen just once. This chain links TRBV4-3 with TRBJ2-1; the match to TRBD2 covers 10 bases. The CDR3 is 16 residues long. V lost 0 bases and J lost 6; bases outside the gene matches: 5. In germline, CDR1 is LGHNA, CDR2 YSLEER. CDR3 in DNA: TGCGCCAGCAGCCAAGATTTGCCTAGCGGGGGCAATGAGCAGTTCTTC. Protein product: CASSQDLPSGGNEQFF.

Only a few counts were recorded for this clone. V gene TRBV12-5 combines with J gene TRBJ2-2; TRBD1 aligns across 9 bases. The V gene end was trimmed by 5 bases and the J gene end by 7 bases; junction bases not matched to a gene: 8. Per germline, CDR1 LGHNT and CDR2 FRNRAP. The CDR3 runs to 15 residues. The CDR3: CASGAGTGYGGELFF. CDR3 coding DNA: TGTGCTAGTGGTGCCGGGACAGGGTATGGCGGGGAGCTGTTTTTT.

The rearrangement uses TRBV9 and TRBJ2-7, with 7 bases lining up with TRBD1. Germline trimming cut 7 bases from V and 6 bases from J; bases unmatched to any gene: 10. Per the germline V gene, CDR1 is SGDLS and CDR2 is YYNGEE. The CDR3 consists of 13 residues. The CDR3 protein is CASSPTGDGEQYF. CDR3 bases: TGTGCCAGCTCCCCAACAGGGGACGGCGAGCAGTACTTC.

The chain couples TRBV5-5 to TRBJ1-2; 11 bases are shared with TRBD1. The CDR3 has 17 residues. Germline V gives CDR1 SGHKS, CDR2 YYEKEE (reference sequence). V shed 4 bases, J shed 2 bases, and the junction held 10 bases outside the gene matches. In DNA form, the CDR3 reads TGTGCCAGCAGCCCAAGGACAGGGGGCGCGGAAAACTATGGCTACACCTTC. Protein: CASSPRTGGAENYGYTF.

The chain has TRBV7-9 and TRBJ2-7, with D maybe TRBD2 (5 bases). This CDR3 spans 13 amino acids. Trimming took off 5 bases at V and 4 bases at J, with 12 bases between the two ends. Looked up from germline, CDR1 is SEHNR and CDR2 is FQNEAQ (reference sequence). CDR3 loop: CASSPTKQYEQYF. CDR3 DNA sequence: TGTGCCAGCAGCCCGACTAAGCAGTACGAGCAGTACTTC.